The 25 T cell receptor beta chains in this list originate from one sample, sequenced in a study of shared clonotypes between healthy human individuals. The assay was immunoSEQ multiplex PCR, and TCRdb's table has in-frame clones only and misses some. The table records roughly 2 million clones, almost 96% of them present only once. Sequencing input: naive CD4+ T cells sorted from blood. The subset is: CD45RA+ positively selected. These receptors were taken from a man aged 18 to 30 in good health.

This chain links TRBV5-1 with TRBJ1-5, with D unresolved. Trimming removed 4 bases from V and 1 base from J, with 12 bases in between. This CDR3 spans 15 amino acids. Germline CDR1 reads SGHRS; CDR2 reads YFSETQ. The CDR3 bases are TGCGCCAGCAGCCGGGAGGGTAAAAGCAATCAGCCCCAGCATTTT. Amino acids: CASSREGKSNQPQHF. The whole variable domain, remainder taken from reference TRBV5-1 and TRBJ1-5, is KAGVTQTPRYLIKTRGQQVTLSCSPISGHRSVSWYQQTPGQGLQFLFEYFSETQRNKGNFPGRFSGRQFSNSRSEMNVSTLELGDSALYLCASSREGKSNQPQHFGDGTRLSIL.

The V and J genes are TRBV4-1 and TRBJ2-3; tentative D call: TRBD1 (5 bases). Germline V lookup: CDR1 MGHRA, CDR2 YSYEKL. This CDR3 has 14 residues. V shed 4 bases and J shed 6 bases, with 14 bases lying between them. CDR3 DNA: TGCGCCAGCAGCCCCCTAGGGGTTGGGGATACGCAGTATTTT. As protein: CASSPLGVGDTQYF.

V is TRBV7-2 and J is TRBJ2-1, with 8 bases fitting TRBD2. This CDR3 has 18 residues. Germline-derived CDR1 and CDR2 are SGHTA and FQGNSA. V lost 0 bases and J lost 0; bases outside the gene matches: 7. CDR3 region: CASSLAPGLGSSYNEQFF. As DNA, the CDR3 is TGTGCCAGCAGCTTAGCCCCGGGACTAGGGAGCTCCTACAATGAGCAGTTCTTC.

The table lists this clone with a count of one. The V gene is TRBV30, the J gene TRBJ2-2; TRBD1 agrees at 7 bases. Trimming cost V 0 bases and J 7 bases; bases outside gene matches: 2. Germline assignment: CDR1 GTSNPN and CDR2 SVGIG (reference sequence). The CDR3 has 13 residues. The CDR3: CAWSVQGDGELFF. The CDR3 DNA reads as TGTGCCTGGAGTGTCCAGGGGGACGGGGAGCTGTTTTTT.

The V call is TRBV5-1, the J call TRBJ1-6; weak D call: TRBD1 (5 bases). CDR3 length equals 15 residues. V lost 0 bases and J lost 10, with 14 bases in between. Germline-derived CDR1 and CDR2 are SGHRS and YFSETQ. As DNA, the CDR3 is TGCGCCAGCAGCTTGGCGGGCGGGGGTTTATCACCCCTCCACTTT. This translates into CASSLAGGGLSPLHF.

This clone has only a few counts. This sample includes further DNA sequences coding for the same CDR3. The CDR3 DNA reads TGTGCCATCAGCTCTGGAAACACCATATATTTT. It is translated as CAISSGNTIYF. The rearrangement links TRBV10-3 to TRBJ1-3; no firm D call. The CDR3 spans 11 residues. Germline assignment: CDR1 ENHRY and CDR2 SYGVKD. V lost 6 bases to trimming and J lost 0 bases, with 0 bases between them.

The chain recombines TRBV5-1 with TRBJ1-2; D may be TRBD1 (6 bases). CDR3 length equals 15 residues. Germline loops: CDR1 SGHRS, CDR2 YFSETQ. With 5 bases removed from V and 0 bases from J, the gap between germline ends came to 14 bases. This CDR3 reads CASRLSGQPNYGYTF. The CDR3 DNA is TGCGCCAGCAGACTCTCAGGACAGCCTAACTATGGCTACACCTTC.

This chain uses TRBV7-2 with TRBJ2-1; D gene unclear. The CDR3 is 15 amino acids. Germline V gene lookup returns CDR1 SGHTA and CDR2 FQGNSA. V gave up 6 bases and J gave up 0 bases, with 12 bases separating them. The CDR3 DNA follows: TGTGCCAGCAGGTCAGGACGCGGCTCCTACAATGAGCAGTTCTTC. It specifies CASRSGRGSYNEQFF.

V usage is TRBV10-3 and J usage is TRBJ1-1; unclear D gene. CDR1 is ENHRY and CDR2 is SYGVKD in the germline V gene. CDR3 length: 15 amino acids. V lost 6 bases and J 1 base, leaving 15 bases between the germline ends. CDR3 amino acids: CAISASELPNTEAFF. The CDR3 nucleotides are TGTGCCATCAGCGCGTCCGAACTCCCGAACACTGAAGCTTTCTTT.

The V call is TRBV19, the J call TRBJ1-5; possible D gene TRBD1, 6 bases. This CDR3 has 18 residues. Germline CDR1 reads LNHDA; CDR2 reads SQIVND (reference sequence). Deletions cut 5 bases from V and 0 bases from J, with 20 bases between. CDR3 sequence reads: CASSASTGTYYSNQPQHF. CDR3 coding DNA: TGTGCCAGTAGTGCCTCCACCGGGACATATTATAGCAATCAGCCCCAGCATTTT.

J is TRBJ1-4 and V is TRBV9, with D possibly being TRBD1 (6 bases). This CDR3 is built from 14 residues. V lost 4 bases, J lost 8 bases, and 15 bases lay in between. Germline V CDR1 and CDR2: SGDLS, YYNGEE. This CDR3 is CASSSTGGQEKLFF. CDR3 nucleotide sequence: TGTGCCAGCAGCTCGACTGGGGGGCAGGAAAAACTGTTTTTT.

The genes are TRBV7-2 and TRBJ2-2, with D possibly TRBD1 on 7 matching bases. The CDR3 covers 15 residues. Deletions cut 5 bases from V and 5 bases from J, with 15 bases between. Germline V gives CDR1 SGHTA, CDR2 FQGNSA. The CDR3 DNA follows: TGTGCCAGCAGCAGACAGGGCGGGAAAACCGGGGAGCTGTTTTTT. Protein: CASSRQGGKTGELFF. The full variable domain, in which reference TRBV7-2 and TRBJ2-2 provide the parts outside the CDR3, is GAGVSQSPSNKVTEKGKDVELRCDPISGHTALYWYRQSLGQGLEFLIYFQGNSAPDKSGLPSDRFSAERTGGSVSTLTIQRTQQEDSAVYLCASSRQGGKTGELFFGEGSRLTVL.

Worth noting for this clone: The same CDR3 also results from other DNA sequences found in this sample. V and J are TRBV7-9 and TRBJ2-5; D unclear. The length of the CDR3 is 11 residues. Germline CDR1 is SEHNR and CDR2 is FQNEAQ (reference sequence). Trimming stripped 6 bases from V and 4 bases from J, with 6 bases between. CDR3: CASSPGETQYF. The CDR3 DNA follows: TGTGCCAGCAGTCCAGGAGAGACCCAGTACTTC.

As regards this clone: Other DNA sequences in the same sample also yield this CDR3. The chain joins TRBV2 to TRBJ2-1, with 9 bases aligning to TRBD2. CDR1 is SNHLY and CDR2 is FYNNEI in the germline V gene. The length of the CDR3 is 14 residues. Germline trimming cut 8 bases from V and 7 bases from J; bases unmatched to any gene: 9. The CDR3 sequence: CASSPAGGPNEQFF. The CDR3 bases are TGTGCCAGCTCCCCTGCGGGGGGGCCGAATGAGCAGTTCTTC.

The genes are TRBV6-1 and TRBJ1-4, with a weak D call TRBD1 (5 bases). Per the germline V gene, CDR1 is MNHNS and CDR2 is SASEGT. V was shortened by 0 bases and J by 3 bases, with 11 bases between the two germline ends. This CDR3 comprises 16 residues. CDR3 region: CASSEALWGANEKLFF. CDR3 in DNA: TGTGCCAGCAGTGAAGCGCTTTGGGGGGCTAATGAAAAACTGTTTTTT.

A note on this clone: The same CDR3 arises from other DNA sequences in this sample as well. The gene calls are TRBV5-1 and TRBJ1-1; D uncertain. The CDR3 length is 14 residues. V shed 0 bases and J shed 1 base, with 7 bases lying between them. Germline V gene data show CDR1 as SGHRS and CDR2 as YFSETQ. For the CDR3, the DNA is TGCGCCAGCAGCTTGGAAGGGCCGAACACTGAAGCTTTCTTT. The encoded protein is CASSLEGPNTEAFF.

This chain joins TRBV6-1 and TRBJ2-7, with D possibly being TRBD1 (5 bases). The CDR3 covers 16 residues. Germline V gene sequence: CDR1 MNHNS, CDR2 SASEGT. Trimming removed 0 bases at V and 0 bases at J, with 12 bases between. The CDR3 DNA follows: TGTGCCAGCAGTGAAGCGCGGACACAGGTCTCCTACGAGCAGTACTTC. The encoded protein is CASSEARTQVSYEQYF.

The rearrangement joins TRBV5-1 to TRBJ2-5; the match to TRBD1 covers 8 bases. Germline V CDR1 and CDR2: SGHRS, YFSETQ. This CDR3 region has 15 residues. Trimming removed 4 bases from V and 5 bases from J; junction bases left unmatched: 10. As DNA, the CDR3 is TGCGCCAGCAGCGCCAGCGACAGGGGTGTGGAGACCCAGTACTTC. Residues: CASSASDRGVETQYF.

The chain is built from TRBV18 and TRBJ1-3; the D is unclear. Trimming took 6 bases from V and 0 from J, leaving 9 bases between them. The CDR3 consists of 14 residues. CDR1 and CDR2 from the germline V gene are KGHSH and LQKENI. Here the CDR3 reads CASSEQNSGNTIYF. DNA of the CDR3: TGTGCCAGCTCGGAACAGAACTCTGGAAACACCATATATTTT.

This clone appeared once. The genes are TRBV10-3 and TRBJ2-5; D possibly corresponds to TRBD2 (6 bases). Between the trimmed V and J ends, which lost 3 bases and 2 bases, there was a span of 13 bases. This CDR3 spans 15 amino acids. Germline V gives CDR1 ENHRY, CDR2 SYGVKD. The CDR3 sequence: CAISEGGNPQETQYF. In DNA, the CDR3 is TGTGCCATCAGTGAAGGCGGGAACCCTCAAGAGACCCAGTACTTC.

V is TRBV13 and J is TRBJ2-5; D may be TRBD2 (6 bases). V was shortened by 5 bases and J by 5 bases, with 21 bases between the two germline ends. CDR1 PRHDT and CDR2 FYEKMQ come from the germline V gene (reference sequence). The length of the CDR3 is 16 residues. The chain's CDR3 is CASSPREVATRETQYF. The CDR3 DNA reads TGTGCCAGCAGCCCCAGGGAGGTAGCGACCCGGGAGACCCAGTACTTC.

The chain carries TRBV4-1 and TRBJ1-2, with D possibly being TRBD1 (5 bases). The V end was cut by 0 bases, the J end by 4 bases, with 15 bases between. From germline, CDR1 is MGHRA and CDR2 YSYEKL. The CDR3 sequence is 16 residues long. In nucleotides, the CDR3 is TGCGCCAGCAGCCAAGAAGGGCGCAGGGTTGGCTATGGCTACACCTTC. This codes for CASSQEGRRVGYGYTF.

The rearrangement joins TRBV27 to TRBJ2-3; 7 positions agree with TRBD1. After removal of 3 bases from V and 2 bases from J, the junction contained 8 bases not matched to a gene. This CDR3 region has 16 residues. Germline values: CDR1 MNHEY, CDR2 SMNVEV (reference sequence). The CDR3, as DNA: TGTGCCAGCAGTTTCTGGCAGGGGGTCTCCACAGATACGCAGTATTTT. As protein: CASSFWQGVSTDTQYF.

V and J are TRBV7-2 and TRBJ1-4, with 8 bases matching TRBD1. CDR1 and CDR2 from the germline V gene are SGHTA and FQGNSA. The CDR3 is made up of 16 amino acids. V was pared by 5 bases and J by 7 bases, with 12 bases of the junction left unmatched. The CDR3: CASSNSWTGSSEKLFF. As DNA, the CDR3 is TGTGCCAGCAGCAACAGCTGGACAGGGTCAAGTGAAAAACTGTTTTTT.

This clone has just a few counts. The same CDR3 can be traced to other DNA sequences in this sample. This chain joins TRBV5-1 and TRBJ2-2, with D hard to call. Germline CDR1 reads SGHRS; CDR2 reads YFSETQ. The CDR3 has 14 residues. The V end was cut by 0 bases, the J end by 1 base, with 4 bases between. The CDR3 bases are TGCGCCAGCAGCTTGGACGGGAACACCGGGGAGCTGTTTTTT. Translation gives CASSLDGNTGELFF.